Below, 20 T cell receptor beta chains from the same sample are listed, as sequenced in a study of CD4 T cells in relation to SARS-CoV-2 and coronaviruses. CD4+ T cells from unexposed donors were obtained before the COVID-19 pandemic (2011-2018). After roughly 9 days of culture, CD4+ T cells were isolated. These TCRs' antigens remain unknown. Clones were sequenced by immunoSEQ multiplex PCR, and TCRdb holds only the in-frame ones, with some missing. The table lists around 20,000 clones, just under 75% of them singletons, with 21% in the top ten. The sample consisted of CD4+ T cells from PBMCs, cultured in vitro. Receptors originate from a human donor in good health.

This clone was counted between two and nine times. This chain links TRBV10-3 with TRBJ2-1, with 7 bases fitting TRBD1. The CDR3 length is 11 residues. With 7 bases clipped from V and 8 bases from J, the junction kept 2 bases outside the gene matches. CDR1 is ENHRY, CDR2 SYGVKD, per germline. The CDR3 is CAITDRDEQFF. The CDR3 DNA reads as TGTGCCATCACCGACAGGGATGAGCAGTTCTTC.

This chain uses TRBV7-8 with TRBJ2-1; 7 bases line up with TRBD2. The CDR3 is made up of 15 amino acids. The germline V gene has CDR1 SGHVS and CDR2 FQNEAQ. The junction had 7 bases not matched to a gene; V was cut back by 6 bases and J by 2 bases. The CDR3 region is CASRGDYLPYNEQFF. The DNA of the CDR3 is TGTGCCAGCAGGGGGGACTACCTCCCCTACAATGAGCAGTTCTTC.

J is TRBJ1-2 and V is TRBV19, with TRBD1 as a possible D gene (5 bases). V dropped 3 bases and J dropped 6 bases, with 11 bases sitting between them. The CDR3 runs 13 residues. Germline V CDR1 and CDR2: LNHDA, SQIVND (reference sequence). CDR3 loop: CASSMQGVDGYTF. The CDR3 DNA follows: TGTGCCAGTAGTATGCAGGGTGTGGATGGCTACACCTTC.

The chain uses TRBV11-2 and TRBJ2-3; 12 bases are a match to TRBD2. V shed 4 bases, J shed 9 bases, and the junction held 5 bases outside the gene matches. Germline V gives CDR1 SGHAT, CDR2 FQNNGV. The CDR3 sequence is 14 residues long. The CDR3 DNA sequence: TGTGCCAGCAGCTCTAGCGGGGGGGCGTGGACGCAGTATTTT. Residues: CASSSSGGAWTQYF.

This clone has just a few counts. The chain combines TRBV19 with TRBJ1-1; D is uncertain. The V gene lost 2 bases and the J gene lost 1 base, with 11 bases spanning the gap. CDR3 length equals 15 residues. The germline CDR1 and CDR2 sequences are LNHDA and SQIVND (reference sequence). The CDR3 coding sequence is TGTGCCAGTAGTATATCCAGAGCGTCGAACACTGAAGCTTTCTTT. The encoded protein is CASSISRASNTEAFF.

The rearrangement uses TRBV7-9 and TRBJ1-1; D is perhaps TRBD1 (6 bases). Germline V gene lookup returns CDR1 SEHNR and CDR2 FQNEAQ (reference sequence). The CDR3 is made up of 15 amino acids. Trimming shortened V by 7 bases and J by 1 base, and 16 bases separated the two germline ends. The CDR3 nucleotides read TGTGCCAGCACCGGACCGGGGGGGGCGAACACTGAAGCTTTCTTT. Protein sequence: CASTGPGGANTEAFF.

This chain links TRBV9 with TRBJ1-3, with no clear D. Trimming pared 5 bases from V and 0 bases from J, leaving 18 bases between. The germline gives CDR1 SGDLS, CDR2 YYNGEE. This CDR3 is 17 amino acids long. For the CDR3, the DNA is TGTGCCAGCAGTCGTACCCCCTCCACACCCTCTGGAAACACCATATATTTT. It is translated as CASSRTPSTPSGNTIYF.

The chain recombines TRBV5-1 with TRBJ2-3; 14 bases fit TRBD2. After removal of 2 bases from V and 0 bases from J, the junction contained 8 bases not matched to a gene. CDR3 length: 19 residues. The germline CDR1 and CDR2 sequences are SGHRS and YFSETQ. CDR3 nucleotide sequence: TGCGCCAGCAGCTTCGTCGGGACTAGCGGGGGTTCTAGCACAGATACGCAGTATTTT. The encoded protein is CASSFVGTSGGSSTDTQYF.

The rearrangement links TRBV11-2 to TRBJ1-2; perhaps TRBD1 as D (5 bases). Germline V gene sequence: CDR1 SGHAT, CDR2 FQNNGV. CDR3 size: 12 residues. Trimming removed 3 bases at V and 8 bases at J, with 10 bases between. The CDR3 nucleotides read TGTGCCAGCAGCTTCGGGGGGGACGGCTACACCTTC. Protein product: CASSFGGDGYTF. The whole variable domain, filled in from reference TRBV11-2 and TRBJ1-2, reads EAGVAQSPRYKIIEKRQSVAFWCNPISGHATLYWYQQILGQGPKLLIQFQNNGVVDDSQLPKDRFSAERLKGVDSTLKIQPAKLEDSAVYLCASSFGGDGYTFGSGTRLTVV.

In this sample, this clone turned up once. The chain carries TRBV28 and TRBJ1-2; D gene uncertain. Between the trimmed V and J ends, which lost 7 bases and 8 bases, there was a span of 14 bases. The germline V gene has CDR1 MDHEN and CDR2 SYDVKM. The CDR3 covers 12 residues. The CDR3 DNA reads as TGTGCCAGCACCTCTTCGGCGAGAGGCTACACCTTC. Translated, it gives CASTSSARGYTF.

The V gene is TRBV7-2, the J gene TRBJ1-5; 7 bases are a match to TRBD1. V dropped 1 base and J dropped 1; count of bases not matched to a gene: 4. The CDR3 is made up of 16 amino acids. Germline V gene sequence: CDR1 SGHTA, CDR2 FQGNSA. CDR3 sequence: CASSLGGGRSNQPQHF. The CDR3 DNA reads as TGTGCCAGCAGCTTAGGAGGGGGCCGAAGCAATCAGCCCCAGCATTTT.

The genes are TRBV7-2 and TRBJ2-7; 11 bases are a match to TRBD2. The CDR3 sequence is 15 residues long. Per the germline V gene, CDR1 is SGHTA and CDR2 is FQGNSA. V trimming: 5 bases; J trimming: 4 bases; junction bases outside the gene matches: 7. The DNA of the CDR3 is TGTGCCAGCAGCGAGGGTAGCGGGGGGGTTTACGAGCAGTACTTC. Encoded protein: CASSEGSGGVYEQYF.

V and J are TRBV29-1 and TRBJ2-5, with a tentative D call TRBD2 (6 bases). Germline V gene lookup returns CDR1 SQVTM and CDR2 ANQGSEA. Between the trimmed V and J ends, which lost 6 bases and 4 bases, there was a span of 12 bases. The CDR3 loop spans 12 amino acids. In DNA form, the CDR3 reads TGCAGCGTCCGGGAGTTGGGAGAGACCCAGTACTTC. Translated, it gives CSVRELGETQYF.

The chain links TRBV12-3 or TRBV12-4 to TRBJ1-2, with a possible D match to TRBD1 (6 bases). Trimming shortened V by 4 bases and J by 6 bases, and 12 bases separated the two germline ends. CDR3 length: 13 amino acids. The CDR3 here is CASSSHTGNGYTF. The CDR3 nucleotides are TGTGCCAGCAGTTCCCATACAGGGAATGGCTACACCTTC.

The sample holds one count of this clone. The V call is TRBV7-8, the J call TRBJ1-3; D ambiguous. Germline CDR1 reads SGHVS; CDR2 reads FQNEAQ. The germline V and J ends were trimmed by 1 base and 0 bases, with 7 bases remaining between them. This CDR3 is built from 15 residues. The CDR3 is CASSLDGRSGNTIYF. The CDR3 DNA sequence: TGTGCCAGCAGCTTAGACGGGCGCTCTGGAAACACCATATATTTT.

This rearrangement joins TRBV5-1 to TRBJ2-7; 11 nucleotides align to TRBD1. V lost 4 bases to trimming and J lost 2 bases; unmatched junction nucleotides: 5. Germline V gene sequence: CDR1 SGHRS, CDR2 YFSETQ. CDR3 length: 15 residues. CDR3 DNA sequence: TGCGCCAGCAGCCCTCGGACAGGGGGCGCCTACGAGCAGTACTTC. Its protein product is CASSPRTGGAYEQYF.

This clone has just a few counts. This sequence joins TRBV3-1 (or the pseudogene TRBV3-2) and TRBJ1-3, with TRBD1 identical over 10 bases. The CDR3 runs 17 residues. V trimming: 1 base; J trimming: 4 bases; junction bases outside the gene matches: 7. CDR1 is LGHDT and CDR2 is YNNKEL in the germline V gene (reference sequence). The CDR3 sequence: CASSQVLGQGMGNTIYF. CDR3 coding DNA: TGTGCCAGCAGCCAAGTGCTGGGACAGGGGATGGGAAACACCATATATTTT.

V is TRBV7-2 and J is TRBJ2-3, with TRBD2 identical over 7 bases. Germline assignment: CDR1 SGHTA and CDR2 FQGNSA. J was trimmed by 3 bases and V by 3 bases; bases with no gene match: 9. CDR3 size: 16 residues. Here the CDR3 DNA reads TGTGCCAGCAGCTTGGGGGTGGGAGGGCTAACAGATACGCAGTATTTT. This sequence encodes CASSLGVGGLTDTQYF. Filled out from reference TRBV7-2 and TRBJ2-3, the complete variable domain reads GAGVSQSPSNKVTEKGKDVELRCDPISGHTALYWYRQSLGQGLEFLIYFQGNSAPDKSGLPSDRFSAERTGGSVSTLTIQRTQQEDSAVYLCASSLGVGGLTDTQYFGPGTRLTVL.

The chain carries TRBV7-2 and TRBJ2-7, with 8 bases fitting TRBD2. The J segment lost 5 bases and the V segment lost 4 bases, leaving 7 bases of the junction unmatched. This CDR3 spans 14 amino acids. Germline V gene lookup returns CDR1 SGHTA and CDR2 FQGNSA. The CDR3 region is CASSSNLGGDEQYF. The CDR3 DNA reads as TGTGCCAGCAGCTCGAACCTCGGGGGGGACGAGCAGTACTTC.

The chain carries TRBV2 and TRBJ1-2, with D hard to call. The germline CDR1 and CDR2 sequences are SNHLY and FYNNEI. V was shortened by 8 bases and J by 2 bases, with 18 bases between the two germline ends. The CDR3 is 15 amino acids. CDR3 DNA sequence: TGTGCCAGCCGCCTCCGATGGGCTGCGAACTATGGCTACACCTTC. Protein: CASRLRWAANYGYTF.